One and the same sample provided the 28 T cell receptor beta chains below, sequenced in a study of patients and donors after allogeneic stem cell transplantation. TCRdb recomputed calls from the RT-PCR reads with MiXCR, one row per CDR3 protein. The sample shows approximately 57,000 distinct CDR3 sequences, roughly 15% of them seen only once. Sequenced material: blood, either unsorted or a sorted T cell fraction (not recorded which). These receptors were collected from a human donor who was either an allogeneic HSCT recipient or a stem cell or donor lymphocyte infusion donor (not recorded which). It is not recorded whose cells these are; they may come from a transplant donor.

This chain uses TRBV20-1 with TRBJ2-1; perhaps TRBD1 as D (6 bases). Germline CDR1 is DFQATT and CDR2 is SNEGSKA (reference sequence). The CDR3 length is 15 residues. Trimming removed 6 bases at V and 3 bases at J, with 18 bases between. This CDR3 reads CSALLGQKFYNEQFF. DNA for the CDR3: TGCAGTGCCCTGCTGGGACAAAAATTCTACAATGAGCAGTTCTTC.

This clonotype was detected ten times or more. The chain couples TRBV6-5 to TRBJ1-2; D is possibly TRBD1 (6 bases). With 2 bases removed from V and 2 bases from J, the gap between germline ends came to 9 bases. The CDR3 has 14 amino acids. Germline CDR1 is MNHEY and CDR2 is SVGAGI. CDR3 sequence reads: CASSYGRGNYGYTF. CDR3 sequence (DNA): TGTGCCAGCAGTTACGGGAGGGGGAACTATGGCTACACCTTC.

On this clonotype: Possible read error: a much larger clone is one base away. The chain combines TRBV29-1 with TRBJ1-1; D is ambiguous. The germline CDR1 and CDR2 sequences are SQVTM and ANQGSEA. CDR3 length: 14 amino acids. V lost 6 bases and J lost 0, with 14 bases in between. The CDR3 here is CSVRSLLVNTEAFF. DNA for the CDR3: TGCAGCGTCCGTTCACTGCTTGTGAACACTGAAGCTTTCTTT.

This clonotype occurred many times. The rearrangement joins TRBV12-3 or TRBV12-4 to TRBJ2-1; 9 bases fit TRBD2. The CDR3 spans 15 residues. V dropped 2 bases and J dropped 4; count of bases not matched to a gene: 3. The CDR3 sequence is CASSLRTSVYNEQFF. In DNA form, the CDR3 reads TGTGCCAGCAGTTTAAGGACTAGCGTTTACAATGAGCAGTTCTTC.

This chain joins TRBV5-1 and TRBJ2-3; D gene unclear. Deletions cut 0 bases from V and 0 bases from J, with 11 bases between. CDR1 SGHRS and CDR2 YFSETQ come from the germline V gene. CDR3 size: 16 residues. The CDR3 sequence is CASSLDVKSSTDTQYF. The CDR3 DNA reads as TGCGCCAGCAGCTTGGACGTCAAATCTAGCACAGATACGCAGTATTTT.

The chain couples TRBV29-1 to TRBJ2-5; possibly TRBD1 for D (6 bases). V was clipped by 4 bases and J by 2 bases, with 14 bases between them. The CDR3 runs to 14 residues. Germline loops: CDR1 SQVTM, CDR2 ANQGSEA. CDR3 region: CSVARTAFQETQYF. DNA for the CDR3: TGCAGCGTTGCCCGGACAGCGTTTCAAGAGACCCAGTACTTC.

This clonotype has ten or more counts. The gene calls are TRBV12-3 or TRBV12-4 and TRBJ1-1; D uncertain. This CDR3 has 16 amino acids. V dropped 2 bases and J dropped 6 bases, with 19 bases sitting between them. CDR3 coding DNA: TGTGCCAGCAGTTTAAGTTCTCATGGGGTGATGGCTGAAGCTTTCTTT. This codes for CASSLSSHGVMAEAFF.

V and J are TRBV27 and TRBJ2-2, with D perhaps matching TRBD1 or TRBD2 (5 bases each). This CDR3 has 14 amino acids. Germline assignment: CDR1 MNHEY and CDR2 SMNVEV (reference sequence). V shed 6 bases and J shed 0 bases, with 8 bases lying between them. CDR3 coding DNA: TGTGCCAGCAGACTGGGACCGAACACCGGGGAGCTGTTTTTT. Translating it yields CASRLGPNTGELFF.

The chain joins TRBV29-1 to TRBJ2-2; D gene uncertain. The germline CDR1 and CDR2 sequences are SQVTM and ANQGSEA. Deletions cut 3 bases from V and 5 bases from J, with 4 bases between. The CDR3 runs 11 residues. As DNA, the CDR3 is TGCAGCGTTGAGGGAACCGGGGAGCTGTTTTTT. This translates into CSVEGTGELFF.

The table lists this clonotype with many counts. J is TRBJ2-7 and V is TRBV7-6; D is unresolved. V lost 2 bases, J lost 3 bases, and 11 bases lay in between. The CDR3 extends over 14 amino acids. Germline CDR1 is SGHVS and CDR2 is FNYEAQ. CDR3 sequence (DNA): TGTGCCAGCAGCTTAAGGAGCAGAGTCTACGAGCAGTACTTC. This codes for CASSLRSRVYEQYF.

This rearrangement joins TRBV13 to TRBJ1-4; TRBD1 matches 8 bases. The J segment lost 8 bases and the V segment lost 3 bases, leaving 5 bases of the junction unmatched. The CDR3 extends over 14 amino acids. CDR1 and CDR2 (germline): PRHDT, FYEKMQ (reference sequence). The CDR3 protein is CASSFRGQEEKLFF. DNA for the CDR3: TGTGCCAGCAGCTTCCGGGGACAGGAGGAAAAACTGTTTTTT.

The rearrangement joins TRBV29-1 to TRBJ2-1; tentatively, D is TRBD1 (6 bases). V lost 6 bases to trimming and J lost 0 bases, with 15 bases between them. Germline-derived CDR1 and CDR2 are SQVTM and ANQGSEA. The CDR3 runs to 15 residues. The CDR3 region has the DNA TGCAGCGTGGTCAGGGGTCAAGACTCCTACAATGAGCAGTTCTTC. Protein product: CSVVRGQDSYNEQFF.

In this sample, this clonotype turned up many times. V usage is TRBV29-1 and J usage is TRBJ1-5; no reliable D call. V was shortened by 0 bases and J by 0 bases, with 9 bases between the two germline ends. Germline values: CDR1 SQVTM, CDR2 ANQGSEA. The CDR3 sequence is 15 residues long. The DNA of the CDR3 is TGCAGCGTTGAAGAAAACAAGTATAGCAATCAGCCCCAGCATTTT. Translated: CSVEENKYSNQPQHF.

This clonotype was observed at least ten times. The rearrangement links TRBV5-5 to TRBJ1-1; D is ambiguous. Per the germline V gene, CDR1 is SGHKS and CDR2 is YYEKEE (reference sequence). The CDR3 totals 13 residues. V was trimmed by 2 bases and J by 3 bases, leaving 8 bases between them. Here the CDR3 reads CASSFSVDTEAFF. In DNA, the CDR3 is TGTGCCAGCAGCTTTTCCGTGGACACTGAAGCTTTCTTT.

There are a few counts of this clonotype. V usage is TRBV7-6 and J usage is TRBJ1-1; D is perhaps TRBD1 (5 bases). Trimming removed 3 bases from V and 3 bases from J, with 17 bases in between. In germline, CDR1 is SGHVS, CDR2 FNYEAQ. The CDR3 runs to 16 residues. CDR3 DNA: TGTGCCAGCAGCTTCGGGGGAGGGATTTTGGACACTGAAGCTTTCTTT. Encoded protein: CASSFGGGILDTEAFF.

The rearrangement uses TRBV7-9 and TRBJ2-5, with D maybe TRBD1 (6 bases). CDR1 is SEHNR and CDR2 is FQNEAQ in the germline V gene (reference sequence). Trimming pared 2 bases from V and 3 bases from J, leaving 22 bases between. The CDR3 has 18 amino acids. The DNA for the CDR3 is TGTGCCAGCAGCTTAATTAGTATGCAGGGGCACGCTGAAGAGACCCAGTACTTC. Amino acids: CASSLISMQGHAEETQYF.

The chain carries TRBV3-1 and TRBJ2-4, with D maybe TRBD1 (6 bases). Trimming left V 0 bases short and J 9 bases short, with 21 bases between. CDR3 length: 17 amino acids. CDR1 LGHDT and CDR2 YNNKEL come from the germline V gene (reference sequence). The CDR3 here is CASSQDLRGTPRVIQYF. The DNA for the CDR3 is TGTGCCAGCAGCCAAGATCTTAGGGGGACACCAAGAGTCATTCAGTACTTC.

The chain recombines TRBV7-9 with TRBJ2-3; 12 bases match TRBD2. Germline V gene lookup returns CDR1 SEHNR and CDR2 FQNEAQ (reference sequence). The junction had 2 bases not matched to a gene; V was cut back by 0 bases and J by 1 base. The CDR3 covers 17 residues. CDR3 protein: CASSLASSGRGTDTQYF. In DNA, the CDR3 is TGTGCCAGCAGCTTAGCCTCTAGCGGGAGGGGCACAGATACGCAGTATTTT.

This clonotype has ten or more counts. The chain links TRBV7-2 to TRBJ1-5; D possibly corresponds to TRBD1 (5 bases). This CDR3 has 20 residues. The ends were cut back, 4 bases at V and 0 bases at J, with 25 bases in the middle. Germline V gene data show CDR1 as SGHTA and CDR2 as FQGNSA. CDR3 sequence: CASSSRVVGGYLYSNQPQHF. CDR3 sequence (DNA): TGTGCCAGCAGCTCCAGGGTTGTGGGGGGTTACCTTTATAGCAATCAGCCCCAGCATTTT.

The table lists this clonotype with many counts. This chain joins TRBV20-1 and TRBJ2-7; 7 bases agree with TRBD1. In germline, CDR1 is DFQATT, CDR2 SNEGSKA (reference sequence). J gave up 3 bases and V 5 bases, and 7 bases lay outside the gene matches. This CDR3 contains 13 residues. The CDR3 here is CSALSGQNYEQYF. CDR3 DNA: TGCAGTGCTCTGTCGGGACAGAACTACGAGCAGTACTTC.

CDR3 in DNA: TGTGCCAGCAGCTTAGATGTTAGCGTATACGAGCAGTACTTC. Translating it yields CASSLDVSVYEQYF. The rearrangement links TRBV7-6 to TRBJ2-7; perhaps TRBD2 as D (5 bases). The CDR3 consists of 14 residues. Per the germline V gene, CDR1 is SGHVS and CDR2 is FNYEAQ. Trimming cost V 1 base and J 4 bases, with 11 bases left between them.

The chain employs TRBV7-6 and TRBJ2-1, with 10 bases identical to TRBD1. V gave up 5 bases and J gave up 4 bases; unmatched junction bases: 5. CDR1 and CDR2 (germline): SGHVS, FNYEAQ. The CDR3 is made up of 15 amino acids. The CDR3 sequence: CASSLRQGAYNEQFF. The CDR3 coding sequence is TGTGCCAGCAGCCTTAGACAGGGGGCTTACAATGAGCAGTTCTTC.

This clonotype was seen a few times. The chain carries TRBV6-6 and TRBJ2-2; possible D gene TRBD2, 6 bases. The ends were cut back, 0 bases at V and 6 bases at J, with 17 bases in the middle. Germline V CDR1 and CDR2: MNHNY, SVGAGI (reference sequence). The CDR3 length is 17 residues. The CDR3 is CASSYSSGALISGELFF. The CDR3 bases are TGTGCCAGCAGTTACTCTAGCGGAGCCCTTATCTCCGGGGAGCTGTTTTTT.

The DNA of the CDR3 is TGTGCCAGCAGCGCGCAGGGCAGCAATTCACCCCTCCACTTT. Residues: CASSAQGSNSPLHF. This rearrangement joins TRBV9 to TRBJ1-6, with D possibly being TRBD1 (5 bases). Trimming removed 3 bases at V and 7 bases at J, with 11 bases between. The CDR3 is 14 amino acids. Germline lookup yields CDR1 SGDLS and CDR2 YYNGEE. The variable domain in full, completed from reference TRBV9 and TRBJ1-6, reads DSGVTQTPKHLITATGQRVTLRCSPRSGDLSVYWYQQSLDQGLQFLIQYYNGEERAKGNILERFSAQQFPDLHSELNLSSLELGDSALYFCASSAQGSNSPLHFGNGTRLTVT.

The chain is built from TRBV5-1 and TRBJ2-1, with D unclear. Trimming stripped 5 bases from V and 6 bases from J, with 12 bases between. This CDR3 spans 13 amino acids. Germline CDR1 reads SGHRS; CDR2 reads YFSETQ. CDR3 in DNA: TGCGCCAGCAGTGACGACCCTAGCAATGAGCAGTTCTTC. Translating it yields CASSDDPSNEQFF. Full variable domain (remainder filled in from reference TRBV5-1 and TRBJ2-1): KAGVTQTPRYLIKTRGQQVTLSCSPISGHRSVSWYQQTPGQGLQFLFEYFSETQRNKGNFPGRFSGRQFSNSRSEMNVSTLELGDSALYLCASSDDPSNEQFFGPGTRLTVL.

This clonotype was seen many times. This chain connects TRBV30 to TRBJ1-5; perhaps TRBD1 as D (5 bases). CDR3 length equals 13 residues. Trimming removed 5 bases at V and 5 bases at J, with 13 bases between. Germline CDR1 reads GTSNPN; CDR2 reads SVGIG (reference sequence). The CDR3 bases are TGTGCCTGGGATGACAGCGGGGATCAGCCCCAGCATTTT. Protein sequence: CAWDDSGDQPQHF.

This clonotype was found a few times. The chain joins TRBV27 to TRBJ2-7; the match to TRBD2 covers 8 bases. V was clipped by 6 bases and J by 6 bases; unmatched bases: 10. The CDR3 has 14 residues. Germline CDR1 reads MNHEY; CDR2 reads SMNVEV (reference sequence). CDR3 bases: TGTGCCAGCAGCGACACTAGCGGAGGGTTCGAGCAGTACTTC. Its translation is CASSDTSGGFEQYF.

This chain joins TRBV10-1 and TRBJ2-2, with a weak D call TRBD2 (6 bases). Germline lookup yields CDR1 WNHNN and CDR2 SYGVQD (reference sequence). There are 18 residues in the CDR3. Trimming took 0 bases from V and 5 from J, leaving 19 bases between them. CDR3 amino acids: CASSESRRGGPPTGELFF. As DNA, the CDR3 is TGCGCCAGCAGTGAGTCTAGAAGGGGAGGACCCCCTACCGGGGAGCTGTTTTTT.